A selection of T cell receptor beta chains follows, all from one sample in a study of T cells after posttransplantation cyclophosphamide. Clones were read by immunoSEQ multiplex PCR, and TCRdb kept only the in-frame ones, dropping some. Among some 20,000 clones listed, 95% to 98% were seen once. The sample comprised naive CD4+ T cells sorted from PBMCs. Receptors originate from a middle-aged man in good health, CMV-negative, and a related stem cell transplant donor. The CDR3 runs from the conserved cysteine through the conserved F or W. D genes are given only for firm matches. Clone size is stated in some rows and not others, as once, few, many or a class when expanded.

j_call	v_call	d_call	clone_size	cdr3_aa	cdr3_nt
TRBJ2-7	TRBV19	TRBD2	NA	CASSAGRAVGEQYF	TGTGCCAGTAGTGCCGGGAGGGCTGTGGGCGAGCAGTACTTC
TRBJ2-5	TRBV11-2	TRBD2	NA	CASSLGLAGGREETQYF	TGTGCCAGCAGCTTAGGACTAGCGGGAGGGCGGGAGGAGACCCAGTACTTC
TRBJ1-2	TRBV11-2	TRBD1	NA	CASSLRTGYYGYTF	TGTGCCAGCAGCTTAAGGACAGGGTACTATGGCTACACCTTC
TRBJ1-2	TRBV11-2	TRBD1	once	CASSSIDRDYGYTF	TGTGCCAGCAGCTCCATAGACAGGGACTATGGCTACACCTTC
TRBJ2-7	TRBV19	NA	NA	CASSIAYLATSEQYF	TGTGCCAGTAGTATAGCGTATCTAGCCACAAGCGAGCAGTACTTC
TRBJ2-7	TRBV23-1	NA	NA	CASSQSNSGYEQYF	TGCGCCAGCAGTCAATCTAACAGTGGCTACGAGCAGTACTTC
TRBJ2-2	TRBV7-9	NA	NA	CASRDSGELFF	TGTGCCAGCAGAGACAGCGGGGAGCTGTTTTTT
TRBJ2-2	TRBV19	TRBD1	NA	CASTSTGGTGELFF	TGTGCCAGTACCTCGACAGGGGGGACCGGGGAGCTGTTTTTT
TRBJ1-4	TRBV7-9	NA	NA	CASNPNRAETGEKLFF	TGTGCCAGCAACCCGAACAGGGCCGAGACCGGTGAAAAACTGTTTTTT
TRBJ2-7	TRBV7-2	NA	NA	CASSLGSGRSEQYF	TGTGCCAGCAGCTTAGGTTCAGGGCGTAGCGAGCAGTACTTC
TRBJ2-2	TRBV5-5	TRBD1	NA	CASSSTGDRNTGELFF	TGTGCCAGCAGCTCGACAGGGGACCGGAACACCGGGGAGCTGTTTTTT
TRBJ2-1	TRBV7-2	TRBD2	NA	CASSGLAGEQFF	TGTGCCAGCAGCGGTCTAGCGGGAGAGCAGTTCTTC
TRBJ2-5	TRBV19	NA	once	CASSPSGSPETQYF	TGTGCCAGTAGTCCATCAGGCAGCCCGGAGACCCAGTACTTC
TRBJ1-2	TRBV19	NA	NA	CASSIDRDSDNYGYTF	TGTGCCAGTAGTATAGACCGGGATAGTGATAACTATGGCTACACCTTC
TRBJ2-1	TRBV2	TRBD1	NA	CASSVRDRGPPEQFF	TGTGCCAGCAGCGTCCGGGACAGGGGTCCCCCTGAGCAGTTCTTC
TRBJ2-2	TRBV29-1	TRBD1	NA	CSVAGTGNTGELFF	TGCAGCGTGGCCGGGACAGGGAACACCGGGGAGCTGTTTTTT
TRBJ2-7	TRBV7-9	NA	NA	CASSLEAAAGYEQYF	TGTGCCAGCAGCTTAGAGGCAGCGGCGGGGTACGAGCAGTACTTC
TRBJ1-2	TRBV28	NA	NA	CASSFVARYTF	TGTGCCAGCAGTTTCGTGGCCCGCTACACCTTC
TRBJ2-3	TRBV2	NA	NA	CASRRRLRDTDTQYF	TGTGCCAGCAGACGACGGTTGAGGGACACAGATACGCAGTATTTT
TRBJ1-6	TRBV15	TRBD1	NA	CATSRVPGQGVPSYNSPLHF	TGTGCCACCAGCAGAGTACCGGGACAGGGGGTCCCCTCCTATAATTCACCCCTCCACTTT
TRBJ2-3	TRBV5-1	NA	NA	CASSLGPLDTQYF	TGCGCCAGCAGCTTGGGGCCTTTGGATACGCAGTATTTT